The text below deals with one TCR beta chain. This clonotype was recorded many times. Its specific antigen is unknown. Base qualities are missing; no much larger clone stands one base away. Library preparation used RT-PCR. Sequencer: Illumina HiSeq 2500. TCRdb ran its own pipeline on the public reads, namely fastp trimming at Q25 and MiXCR clone calling, and kept in-frame beta chains. Rows with a matching CDR3 protein are joined into one entry that keeps the most common DNA and genes. The sample table records about 520,000 distinct CDR3 sequences; 25% of these occur just once. The top ten clones comprise about 1.9% of the sample. This specimen comes from a study of response to subunit inactivated influenza vaccine (dated by TCRdb to the late 2010s). Regarding the complete study: To follow how T cells responded to a trivalent subunit inactivated influenza vaccine, the researchers relied on deep quantitative profiling of the T cell receptor repertoire. What the work shows at the level of the full study, not this receptor alone: It was suggested by the authors that each seasonal influenza vaccination may recruit only a limited number of new T cells.

The CDR3 sequence holds 13 residues, the cysteine and phenylalanine included. The CDR3 DNA has 39 bases and is translated from base 1. V has 6 bases trimmed and J has 2 bases trimmed; junction bases matching no gene number 0. The specimen was CD4+ T cells sorted from PBMCs, collected less than 6 days after vaccination. The receptor comes from a man aged 45-60 years who received an inactivated influenza vaccine. Donor details come from another sample of the same person, matched by shared clones. The rearranged segments are TRBV12-3 or TRBV12-4 and TRBJ1-3, with 8 central nucleotides matching TRBD1. This receptor has the CDR3 CASRTGAGNTIYF. Read as DNA, the sequence is TGTGCCAGCAGGACAGGGGCTGGAAACACCATATATTTT.